This T cell receptor beta chain was observed in a study of cytomegalovirus exposure and HLA in healthy donors. Across the study: Genetic ancestry analysis placed over 75% of the 398 donors that were genotyped in the Caucasian-associated cluster. Study-level points and caveats: A classifier reportedly called cytomegalovirus status with high sensitivity and specificity.

Researchers ran the PCR with 60 Vbeta and 13 Jbeta primers. Method: immunoSEQ multiplex PCR; TCRdb's copy keeps in-frame clones and lacks some. The sample yields over 150,000 clones, around 80% seen once. About this clone itself: Antigen: not known. The germline gene is not matched at one end of the junction; a read error may be the cause.

The CDR3 is made up of 13 amino acids. Germline CDR1 LNHDA, CDR2 SQIVND (reference sequence). Material for sequencing was PBMCs. The clonotype originates from a woman in her forties or fifties in good health and CMV-seropositive. The V and J genes are TRBV19 and TRBJ1-2; D not resolved. The CDR3 region has the DNA TGTGCCAGTTTCGCAACGTGGAGTGGATCCCTCTATTTC. It is translated as CASFATWSGSLYF.